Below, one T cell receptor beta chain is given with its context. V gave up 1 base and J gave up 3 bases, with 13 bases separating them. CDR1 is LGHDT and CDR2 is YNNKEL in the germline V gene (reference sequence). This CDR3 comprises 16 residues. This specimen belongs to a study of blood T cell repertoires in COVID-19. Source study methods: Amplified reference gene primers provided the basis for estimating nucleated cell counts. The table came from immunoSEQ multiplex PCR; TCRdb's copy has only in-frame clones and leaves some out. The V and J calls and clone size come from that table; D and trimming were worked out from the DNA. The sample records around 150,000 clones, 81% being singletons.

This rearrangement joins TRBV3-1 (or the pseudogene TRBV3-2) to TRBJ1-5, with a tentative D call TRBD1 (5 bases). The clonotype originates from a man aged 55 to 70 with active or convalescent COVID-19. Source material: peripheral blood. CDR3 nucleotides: TGTGCCAGCAGCCAAGGGAACAGGTTTAACAATCAGCCCCAGCATTTT. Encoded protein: CASSQGNRFNNQPQHF.